Each of the 18 T cell receptor beta chains below was sequenced from the same sample in a study of shared clonotypes between healthy human individuals. Data came from immunoSEQ multiplex PCR; TCRdb stores just in-frame clones and leaves some out. The sample holds more than 2,000,000 clones; roughly 93% are singletons and the top ten take about 0.41%. The source material was naive CD4+ T cells from PBMCs. Subset described: CD45RA+ positively selected. The source of these receptors is a man younger than 35 in good health. Some clones in this sample may be carry-over from other donors' samples.

As DNA, the CDR3 is TGTGCCAGCACGGACAGGGGAAGTGGAAACACCATATATTTT. As protein: CASTDRGSGNTIYF. The J gene is TRBJ1-3, the V gene TRBV28; 9 bases agree with TRBD1. Germline CDR1 reads MDHEN; CDR2 reads SYDVKM. V shed 7 bases and J 3 bases; nucleotides not matched to a gene: 4. The CDR3 sequence is 14 residues long.

This clone was detected only once. The genes are TRBV7-3 and TRBJ2-1; 7 bases fit TRBD1. V shed 5 bases and J 3 bases; nucleotides not matched to a gene: 4. The germline gives CDR1 SGHTA, CDR2 FQGTGA. The CDR3 is 14 amino acids. The chain's CDR3 is CASSLGTVYNEQFF. Written as DNA, the CDR3 is TGTGCCAGCAGCCTAGGGACAGTCTACAATGAGCAGTTCTTC.

The J gene is TRBJ1-2, the V gene TRBV15; D is unclear. Germline values: CDR1 LNHNV, CDR2 YYDKDF (reference sequence). Trimming cost V 0 bases and J 6 bases, with 17 bases left between them. The CDR3 runs to 16 residues. The CDR3 protein is CATSRDRGEWKNGYTF. CDR3 sequence (DNA): TGTGCCACCAGCAGAGATCGGGGAGAATGGAAGAATGGCTACACCTTC.

The CDR3 sequence: CASSQGYRDTEAFF. In DNA, the CDR3 is TGCGCCAGCAGCCAGGGATATCGGGACACTGAAGCTTTCTTT. The chain uses TRBV5-1 and TRBJ1-1, with D possibly matching TRBD1 (5 bases). Germline CDR1 SGHRS, CDR2 YFSETQ. CDR3 length: 14 residues. V gave up 4 bases and J gave up 3 bases, with 13 bases separating them.

The rearrangement uses TRBV18 and TRBJ1-2, with D perhaps matching TRBD1 (6 bases). Germline loops: CDR1 KGHSH, CDR2 LQKENI. Trimming took 6 bases from V and 1 from J, leaving 15 bases between them. This CDR3 spans 15 amino acids. The chain's CDR3 is CASSPSGGGNYGYTF. CDR3 DNA: TGTGCCAGCTCCCCCAGTGGGGGCGGTAACTATGGCTACACCTTC.

The chain links TRBV5-5 to TRBJ2-1; D not certain. The CDR3 contains 13 residues. CDR1 is SGHKS and CDR2 is YYEKEE in the germline V gene (reference sequence). V shed 4 bases and J shed 2 bases, with 7 bases lying between them. CDR3 loop: CASSLRTYNEQFF. The CDR3 coding sequence is TGTGCCAGCAGCCTGCGGACCTACAATGAGCAGTTCTTC.

The V gene is TRBV6-1, the J gene TRBJ1-5, with no clear D. The germline CDR1 and CDR2 sequences are MNHNS and SASEGT. CDR3 length: 16 residues. V was trimmed by 4 bases and J by 2 bases, leaving 15 bases between them. CDR3 region: CASSAHPIRGNQPQHF. Written as DNA, the CDR3 is TGTGCCAGCAGTGCTCATCCCATTAGGGGCAATCAGCCCCAGCATTTT.

J is TRBJ2-3 and V is TRBV12-5; 7 bases agree with TRBD2. The CDR3 is 12 residues long. Germline V gene data show CDR1 as LGHNT and CDR2 as FRNRAP. With 3 bases clipped from V and 6 bases from J, the junction kept 0 bases outside the gene matches. In DNA, the CDR3 is TGTGCTAGTGGTTTAGCGGGGGATACGCAGTATTTT. Encoded protein: CASGLAGDTQYF.

The chain employs TRBV4-3 and TRBJ2-3; tentative D call: TRBD2 (6 bases). The germline V gene has CDR1 LGHNA and CDR2 YSLEER. The CDR3 totals 17 residues. V was clipped by 0 bases and J by 6 bases, with 19 bases between them. The CDR3 DNA is TGCGCCAGCAGCCAAGAAAATCCTAGCGCAGGGTGGGATACGCAGTATTTT. Protein sequence: CASSQENPSAGWDTQYF.

As for this clone: Other DNA sequences of this sample code for an identical CDR3. The rearrangement joins TRBV4-2 to TRBJ2-3; D not certain. With 0 bases removed from V and 3 bases from J, the gap between germline ends came to 7 bases. Germline loops: CDR1 LGHNA, CDR2 YNFKEQ. This CDR3 contains 14 residues. The CDR3 bases are TGTGCCAGCAGCCAAGATTTGAGGACAGATACGCAGTATTTT. Its protein is CASSQDLRTDTQYF.

The rearrangement joins TRBV4-2 to TRBJ2-3; D is unclear. V lost 7 bases and J lost 0, with 17 bases in between. This CDR3 comprises 16 residues. Germline CDR1 LGHNA, CDR2 YNFKEQ. CDR3 DNA: TGTGCCAGCACCCCCAAAGGGCGCACGAGCACAGATACGCAGTATTTT. Amino acid sequence: CASTPKGRTSTDTQYF.

This chain joins TRBV5-4 and TRBJ2-1; 7 nucleotides align to TRBD1. Germline assignment: CDR1 SGHNT and CDR2 YYREEE (reference sequence). Losses at the gene ends were 6 bases for V and 5 bases for J; bases not matched to a gene: 5. The CDR3 length is 13 residues. The CDR3 sequence is CASNGQGDNEQFF. CDR3 nucleotides: TGTGCCAGCAACGGCCAGGGGGACAATGAGCAGTTCTTC. Variable domain in full (rest from reference TRBV5-4 and TRBJ2-1): ETGVTQSPTHLIKTRGQQVTLRCSSQSGHNTVSWYQQALGQGPQFIFQYYREEENGRGNFPPRFSGLQFPNYSSELNVNALELDDSALYLCASNGQGDNEQFFGPGTRLTVL.

This chain joins TRBV27 and TRBJ2-2; 11 bases match TRBD1. The CDR3 is 16 residues long. V shed 5 bases, J shed 4 bases, and the junction held 6 bases outside the gene matches. Germline V gene data show CDR1 as MNHEY and CDR2 as SMNVEV (reference sequence). This CDR3 reads CASSPWTGGGTGELFF. In DNA, the CDR3 is TGTGCCAGCAGTCCCTGGACAGGGGGCGGCACCGGGGAGCTGTTTTTT.

The chain is built from TRBV2 and TRBJ2-5; D may be TRBD1 or TRBD2 (5 bases each). V was cut by 7 bases and J by 9 bases, with 15 bases left in between. Germline CDR1 and CDR2: SNHLY and FYNNEI. CDR3 length equals 12 residues. CDR3 sequence (DNA): TGTGCCAGCATGGGGGTCCAGTGGTCCCAGTACTTC. Encoded protein: CASMGVQWSQYF.

The V gene is TRBV11-2, the J gene TRBJ2-5; no clear D gene. Trimming stripped 2 bases from V and 1 base from J, with 8 bases between. The CDR3 has 14 residues. From germline, CDR1 is SGHAT and CDR2 FQNNGV. The CDR3 region has the DNA TGTGCCAGCAGCTTATTGGGAATCCAAGAGACCCAGTACTTC. Translation: CASSLLGIQETQYF.

This clone was recorded once. The chain couples TRBV19 to TRBJ2-7; D is unresolved. With 3 bases removed from V and 2 bases from J, the gap between germline ends came to 14 bases. The CDR3 is 15 residues long. Germline CDR1 and CDR2: LNHDA and SQIVND (reference sequence). The CDR3 DNA reads TGTGCCAGTAGTATCGGTCCAAATCCGACCTACGAGCAGTACTTC. Translated: CASSIGPNPTYEQYF.

The chain links TRBV7-2 to TRBJ1-2; tentative D call: TRBD1 (5 bases). The CDR3 is made up of 14 amino acids. The V gene's germline CDR1 is SGHTA and CDR2 FQGNSA. Trimming pared 6 bases from V and 7 bases from J, leaving 18 bases between. The chain's CDR3 is CASRPVWGNAGYTF. The CDR3 bases are TGTGCCAGCAGGCCCGTCTGGGGGAACGCTGGCTACACCTTC.

V and J are TRBV7-2 and TRBJ2-1; D is undetermined. Trimming removed 1 base from V and 10 bases from J, with 11 bases in between. CDR1 and CDR2 (germline): SGHTA, FQGNSA. CDR3 length: 13 amino acids. For the CDR3, the DNA is TGTGCCAGCAGCTTAGGGGTCGAGAGGGAGCAGTTCTTC. This sequence encodes CASSLGVEREQFF.